This T cell receptor beta chain was sequenced in a study of technical replicates of blood from a few donors. Repertoires were generated with immunoSEQ multiplex PCR, while TCRdb's copy carries only in-frame clones and drops some. The sample records about 60,000 clones, around nine tenths being singletons. Sequencing used PBMCs. The TCR comes from a human donor in good health. Some clones in this sample may be carry-over from other donors' samples.

The CDR3 DNA reads TGTGCCAGCAGCCACCCAGCTAACTATGGCTACACCTTC. Translation: CASSHPANYGYTF. J is TRBJ1-2 and V is TRBV7-2; D is unclear. Per the germline V gene, CDR1 is SGHTA and CDR2 is FQGNSA. The CDR3 totals 13 residues. The V end lost 5 bases, the J end lost 0 bases, and 7 bases lay between the germline ends.